Listed here are 22 T cell receptor beta chains from one sample, sequenced in a study of blood T cells in healthy people across ages. The authors ran a second PCR of about 6 to 12 cycles using a sample-barcoded 5' primer and a J-beta primer mix. TCRdb used MiXCR to reprocess the 5' RACE reads, holding one entry per CDR3 protein. The data contain roughly 800,000 distinct CDR3 sequences, more than 20% of them singletons. Another study also made use of these data, one on T cells of mothers and their children.

Specimen: blood. These receptors were obtained from a boy aged 10-17 years in good health.

The CDR3 protein is CASSLQPVGSEEKLFF. CDR3 DNA sequence: TGCGCCAGCAGCTTACAACCGGTTGGTAGTGAGGAAAAACTGTTTTTT. The chain carries TRBV5-1 and TRBJ1-4; D remains unclear. The CDR3 loop spans 16 amino acids. Between the trimmed V and J ends, which lost 2 bases and 8 bases, there was a span of 19 bases. Germline V gives CDR1 SGHRS, CDR2 YFSETQ.

This rearrangement joins TRBV5-1 to TRBJ2-7, with 12 bases fitting TRBD2. This CDR3 spans 14 amino acids. CDR1 is SGHRS and CDR2 is YFSETQ in the germline V gene. J gave up 4 bases and V 6 bases, and 5 bases lay outside the gene matches. CDR3 protein: CASKTSGRVYEQYF. In DNA, the CDR3 is TGCGCCAGCAAGACTAGCGGGAGAGTATACGAGCAGTACTTC.

This chain uses TRBV7-9 with TRBJ1-3; TRBD1 agrees at 9 bases. CDR3 length equals 15 residues. Trimming took 5 bases from V and 0 from J; bases not matched to a gene: 2. Per germline, CDR1 SEHNR and CDR2 FQNEAQ (reference sequence). The CDR3 loop reads CASSDRGSSGNTIYF. In nucleotides, the CDR3 is TGTGCCAGCAGCGACAGGGGGAGCTCTGGAAACACCATATATTTT. The variable domain in full, completed from reference TRBV7-9 and TRBJ1-3, reads DTGVSQNPRHKITKRGQNVTFRCDPISEHNRLYWYRQTLGQGPEFLTYFQNEAQLEKSRLLSDRFSAERPKGSFSTLEIQRTEQGDSAMYLCASSDRGSSGNTIYFGEGSWLTVV.

In DNA form, the CDR3 reads TGCGCCAGCAGCTTGGTCGGGACAGGCACCTACGAGCAGTACTTC. It codes for CASSLVGTGTYEQYF. The V gene is TRBV5-1, the J gene TRBJ2-5; 8 bases agree with TRBD1. The J call may be incorrect, as the DNA end agrees better with TRBJ2-7. Germline V gene lookup returns CDR1 SGHRS and CDR2 YFSETQ. The CDR3 contains 15 residues.

This clonotype has just a few counts. The chain joins TRBV5-1 to TRBJ2-5, with TRBD1 matching over 7 bases. Germline V gene lookup returns CDR1 SGHRS and CDR2 YFSETQ. The V segment lost 7 bases and the J segment 2 bases; nucleotides outside the gene matches: 2. This CDR3 is 12 amino acids long. The DNA for the CDR3 is TGCGCCAGCGGGGGACAGCAAGAGACCCAGTACTTC. Protein product: CASGGQQETQYF.

This clonotype showed up just a few times. The chain is built from TRBV10-3 and TRBJ2-1; D is uncertain. This CDR3 has 16 amino acids. Trimming removed 3 bases at V and 0 bases at J, with 12 bases between. Germline V gives CDR1 ENHRY, CDR2 SYGVKD. In DNA form, the CDR3 reads TGTGCCATCAGTGACCCTCCCCGGAGCTCCTACAATGAGCAGTTCTTC. The encoded protein is CAISDPPRSSYNEQFF.

CDR3 loop: CSARDRATYYEQYF. The CDR3 coding sequence is TGCAGTGCGCGGGACAGGGCGACTTACTACGAGCAGTACTTC. V is TRBV20-1 and J is TRBJ2-7; 9 nucleotides line up with TRBD1. The V segment lost 6 bases and the J segment 3 bases; nucleotides outside the gene matches: 9. Per the germline V gene, CDR1 is DFQATT and CDR2 is SNEGSKA (reference sequence). This CDR3 is built from 14 residues.

The table lists this clonotype with a few counts. The rearrangement joins TRBV4-2 to TRBJ2-1; 8 nucleotides match TRBD2. The CDR3 runs 16 residues. V trimming: 1 base; J trimming: 5 bases; junction bases outside the gene matches: 7. Per germline, CDR1 LGHNA and CDR2 YNFKEQ. CDR3 sequence reads: CASSQASLAEDNEQFF. The CDR3 nucleotides read TGTGCCAGCAGCCAAGCTTCACTAGCGGAGGACAATGAGCAGTTCTTC.

Notes on this clonotype: It may be a read error: a sequence one base away is much more abundant. As DNA, the CDR3 is TGCAGCGTCCCGGGCGCATACGCCGAAGCTTTCTTT. Protein product: CSVPGAYAEAFF. The J gene is TRBJ1-1, the V gene TRBV29-1; D unclear. The V and J ends lost 6 bases and 8 bases respectively, with 16 bases between them. In germline, CDR1 is SQVTM, CDR2 ANQGSEA. This CDR3 region has 12 residues.

The J gene is TRBJ1-2, the V gene TRBV10-2; D not certain. The CDR3 extends over 15 amino acids. Germline V gene lookup returns CDR1 WSHSY and CDR2 SAAADI. V gave up 6 bases and J gave up 1 base, with 15 bases separating them. CDR3 DNA sequence: TGCGCCAGCAGGGCGGGATCTGAACTTAACTATGGCTACACCTTC. It encodes CASRAGSELNYGYTF.

CDR3 sequence (DNA): TGTGCCACCAGCAGATATGGGACAGGTACCTACGAGCAGTACTTC. Protein product: CATSRYGTGTYEQYF. J is TRBJ2-5 and V is TRBV15; TRBD1 agrees at 8 bases. The last part of the DNA fits TRBJ2-7 better; the J call may be wrong. Germline CDR1 reads LNHNV; CDR2 reads YYDKDF (reference sequence). The CDR3 is 15 residues long.

The gene calls are TRBV18 and TRBJ2-1; perhaps TRBD1 as D (5 bases). The CDR3 totals 15 residues. The V gene's germline CDR1 is KGHSH and CDR2 LQKENI. V lost 2 bases to trimming and J lost 5 bases, with 13 bases between them. CDR3 nucleotide sequence: TGTGCCAGCTCACCAGACAGTAGCTTCAACAATGAGCAGTTCTTC. Amino acid sequence: CASSPDSSFNNEQFF.

A few counts support this clonotype. The gene calls are TRBV7-2 and TRBJ2-7; TRBD1 is a possible D gene (5 bases). The CDR3 extends over 14 amino acids. Trimming shortened V by 5 bases and J by 3 bases, and 14 bases separated the two germline ends. CDR1 is SGHTA and CDR2 is FQGNSA in the germline V gene. This CDR3 is CASSTAGFYYEQYF. DNA for the CDR3: TGTGCCAGCAGCACAGCAGGGTTCTACTACGAGCAGTACTTC.

This clonotype came up a few times. V and J are TRBV20-1 and TRBJ2-1; the D gene could be TRBD1 or TRBD2 (6 bases each). V lost 2 bases to trimming and J lost 4 bases, with 15 bases between them. This CDR3 contains 15 residues. Looked up from germline, CDR1 is DFQATT and CDR2 is SNEGSKA (reference sequence). CDR3 nucleotide sequence: TGCAGTGCTAGACGAGGGGGGTCCCTTTACAATGAGCAGTTCTTC. It is translated as CSARRGGSLYNEQFF.

The chain links TRBV29-1 to TRBJ2-2; 12 bases fit TRBD2. With 6 bases clipped from V and 4 bases from J, the junction kept 9 bases outside the gene matches. Germline loops: CDR1 SQVTM, CDR2 ANQGSEA. The CDR3 spans 16 residues. CDR3 sequence reads: CSVQLAGGPGTGELFF. In DNA, the CDR3 is TGCAGCGTACAACTAGCGGGAGGCCCGGGCACCGGGGAGCTGTTTTTT.

This clonotype turned up a few times. This chain's CDR3 is CASSKIAGGGTGELFF. Written as DNA, the CDR3 is TGTGCCAGCAGTAAAATAGCGGGAGGAGGTACCGGGGAGCTGTTTTTT. The chain couples TRBV7-9 to TRBJ2-2; 10 bases fit TRBD2. Germline V CDR1 and CDR2: SEHNR, FQNEAQ (reference sequence). V dropped 6 bases and J dropped 5; count of bases not matched to a gene: 9. The CDR3 sequence is 16 residues long.

In its sample, this clonotype was seen a few times. The chain employs TRBV6-6 and TRBJ1-3; D is possibly TRBD1 (6 bases). This CDR3 has 17 amino acids. Germline-derived CDR1 and CDR2 are MNHNY and SVGAGI (reference sequence). The ends were cut back, 2 bases at V and 1 base at J, with 15 bases in the middle. The CDR3 region is CASSYATLTGSGNTIYF. The CDR3 bases are TGTGCCAGCAGTTACGCAACACTTACAGGGTCTGGAAACACCATATATTTT.

The chain has TRBV25-1 and TRBJ2-6; TRBD1 aligns across 8 bases. The V and J ends lost 2 bases and 2 bases, in that order; junction bases with no gene match: 2. CDR3 length: 16 amino acids. Germline CDR1 MGHDK, CDR2 SYGVNS. The CDR3 protein is CASSEPDRAGANVLTF. Here the CDR3 DNA reads TGTGCCAGCAGTGAACCGGACAGGGCTGGGGCCAACGTCCTGACTTTC.

This chain joins TRBV5-1 and TRBJ2-5, with 15 positions matching TRBD2. TRBJ2-7 explains the end of the DNA better; the J call may be wrong. Germline values: CDR1 SGHRS, CDR2 YFSETQ. CDR3 length equals 17 residues. CDR3: CASSPLMGLAGGYEQYF. The DNA of the CDR3 is TGCGCCAGCAGTCCGCTTATGGGACTAGCGGGAGGTTACGAGCAGTACTTC.

The V and J genes are TRBV7-2 and TRBJ1-4; TRBD1 agrees at 7 bases. Losses at the gene ends were 5 bases for V and 8 bases for J; bases not matched to a gene: 8. Germline V CDR1 and CDR2: SGHTA, FQGNSA. The CDR3 has 14 residues. The CDR3 region is CASSQDRVREKLFF. The CDR3 nucleotides are TGTGCCAGCAGCCAAGACAGGGTGAGGGAAAAACTGTTTTTT.

The rearrangement links TRBV28 to TRBJ2-4, with D perhaps TRBD2 (5 bases). Germline CDR1 MDHEN, CDR2 SYDVKM. Trimming cost V 6 bases and J 1 base, with 10 bases left between them. This CDR3 has 14 residues. CDR3 protein: CASSLDYAKNIQYF. CDR3 coding DNA: TGTGCCAGCAGCCTTGACTATGCCAAAAACATTCAGTACTTC.

The table lists this clonotype with a few counts. The chain carries TRBV6-4 and TRBJ1-2, with TRBD1 matching over 8 bases. Germline V CDR1 and CDR2: MRHNA, SNTAGT. The CDR3 runs to 15 residues. V shed 3 bases, J shed 3 bases, and the junction held 6 bases outside the gene matches. The CDR3 DNA reads as TGTGCCAGCAGTGAGGGGCAGGGGGCCTACTATGGCTACACCTTC. It specifies CASSEGQGAYYGYTF.